This entry concerns a single T cell receptor (beta chain). Its antigen is unknown. Per the original data handling: Owing to the provision of junction-only sequences devoid of quality scores by immunoSEQ, filtering differed. Assay used: immunoSEQ multiplex PCR; TCRdb lists only in-frame clones, some missing. V and J calls and clone size are as listed in that table; D and trimming were resolved from the DNA. The sample has 2 million to 2.5 million clones, approximately 96% seen once. V shed 10 bases and J shed 0 bases, with 12 bases lying between them. CDR3 length: 13 residues. Germline lookup yields CDR1 ENHRY and CDR2 SYGVKD. This entry is derived from a study of shared clonotypes between healthy human individuals. Study-wide results and limits: Relative to their counterparts shared across all four donors, non-shared clonotypes exhibited diminished generation probabilities.

The origin of this receptor is a man in his late teens or twenties in good health. Sequences were obtained from naive CD4+ T cells sorted from blood. Subset reported: CD45RA+ positively selected. The rearrangement links TRBV10-3 to TRBJ1-1, with D hard to call. CDR3 amino acids: CARRDGLNTEAFF. The CDR3 bases are TGTGCCAGGAGAGACGGCCTGAACACTGAAGCTTTCTTT.